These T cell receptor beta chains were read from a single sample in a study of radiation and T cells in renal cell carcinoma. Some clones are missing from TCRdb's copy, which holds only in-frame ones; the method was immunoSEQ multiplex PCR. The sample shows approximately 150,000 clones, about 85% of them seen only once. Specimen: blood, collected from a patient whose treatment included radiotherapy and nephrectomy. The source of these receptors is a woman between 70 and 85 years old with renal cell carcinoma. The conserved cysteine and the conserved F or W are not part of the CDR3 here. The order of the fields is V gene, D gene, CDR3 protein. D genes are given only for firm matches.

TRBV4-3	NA	ASSQAGRSYNEQF
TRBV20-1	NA	SATGVTEAF
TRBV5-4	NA	ASSFNREGTDTQY
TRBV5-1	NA	ASSLDRLTEAF
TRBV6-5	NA	ASSRTAYNSPLH
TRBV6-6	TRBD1	ASSSTGAAMNTEAF
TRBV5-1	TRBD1	ASSPSSDRGEPQH
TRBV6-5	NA	ASSYSSQSGYT
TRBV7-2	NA	ASSPRAGVREQF
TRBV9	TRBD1	ASSQVTGGAWALNTEAF
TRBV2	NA	ASKLGRGEKLF
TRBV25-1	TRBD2	ASSVSGGVQY
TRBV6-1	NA	ASSEEGGATNEKLF
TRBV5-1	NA	ASSLDTRWGEQF
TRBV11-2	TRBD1	ASSRLQGNYGYT
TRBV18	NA	ASSRGENTEAF